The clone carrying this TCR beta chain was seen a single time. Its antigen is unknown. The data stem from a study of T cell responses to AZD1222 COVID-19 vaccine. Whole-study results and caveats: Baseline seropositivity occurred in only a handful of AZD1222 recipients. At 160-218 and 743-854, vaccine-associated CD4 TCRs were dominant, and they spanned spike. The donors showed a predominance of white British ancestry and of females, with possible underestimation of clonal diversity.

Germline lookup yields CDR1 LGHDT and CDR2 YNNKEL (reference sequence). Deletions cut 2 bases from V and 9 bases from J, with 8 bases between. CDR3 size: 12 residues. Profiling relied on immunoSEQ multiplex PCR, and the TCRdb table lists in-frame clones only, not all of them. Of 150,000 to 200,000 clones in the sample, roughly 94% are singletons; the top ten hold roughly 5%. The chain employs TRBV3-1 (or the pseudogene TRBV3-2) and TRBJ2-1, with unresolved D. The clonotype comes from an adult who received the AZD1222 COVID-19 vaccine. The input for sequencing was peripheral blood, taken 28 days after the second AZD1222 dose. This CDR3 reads CASSQSDFEQFF. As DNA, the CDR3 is TGTGCCAGCAGCCAATCCGACTTTGAGCAGTTCTTC.